The 2 T cell receptor beta chains below were found in one sample sequenced in a study of molecular identifiers for immune sequencing clone quantification. TCRdb re-derived calls from the PCR reads in MiXCR, one entry per CDR3 protein. The top ten hold roughly 0.83% of the sample, which has some 680,000 distinct CDR3 sequences, roughly 27% seen once. Material for sequencing was naive CD8+ T cells from blood, with Jurkat cell RNA spiked in. Subset described: FACS-sorted CD8+CD4-CCR7+CD45RA+ naive T cells. These receptors all stem from a human donor in good health. Some libraries in this study had Jurkat cell RNA spiked in.

This clonotype came up a few times. The rearrangement uses TRBV19 and TRBJ1-6; D is possibly TRBD1 (6 bases). Germline V gene lookup returns CDR1 LNHDA and CDR2 SQIVND (reference sequence). This CDR3 is built from 14 residues. Trimming cost V 5 bases and J 10 bases, with 15 bases left between them. CDR3 bases: TGTGCCAGTAGTCTTCAGGGGCTACAGTCACCCCTCCACTTT. It yields the protein CASSLQGLQSPLHF.

This clonotype was picked up a small number of times. V usage is TRBV4-3 and J usage is TRBJ2-2; D call uncertain. V dropped 0 bases and J dropped 0 bases, with 8 bases sitting between them. The CDR3 loop spans 16 amino acids. Germline V lookup: CDR1 LGHNA, CDR2 YSLEER. The CDR3 is CASSQDRVANTGELFF. CDR3 DNA: TGCGCCAGCAGCCAAGATCGGGTAGCGAACACCGGGGAGCTGTTTTTT.